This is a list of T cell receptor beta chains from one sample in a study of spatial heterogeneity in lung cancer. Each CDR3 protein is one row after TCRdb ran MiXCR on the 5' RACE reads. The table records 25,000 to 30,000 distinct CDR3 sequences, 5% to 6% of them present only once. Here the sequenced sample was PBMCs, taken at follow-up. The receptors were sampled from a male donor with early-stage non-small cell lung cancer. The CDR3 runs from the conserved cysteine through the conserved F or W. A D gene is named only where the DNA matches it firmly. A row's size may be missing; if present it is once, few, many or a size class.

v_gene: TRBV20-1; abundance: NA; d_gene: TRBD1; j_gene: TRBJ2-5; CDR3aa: CSARGDRDRGLRRETQYF; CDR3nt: TGCAGTGCTAGAGGGGACAGGGACAGGGGGTTGAGACGAGAGACCCAGTACTTC
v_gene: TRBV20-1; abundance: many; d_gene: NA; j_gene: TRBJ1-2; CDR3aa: CSARTAVSGYTF; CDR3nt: TGCAGTGCTAGGACGGCCGTAAGTGGCTACACCTTC
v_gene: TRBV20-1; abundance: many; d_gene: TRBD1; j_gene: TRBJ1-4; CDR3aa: CSASQTGGEKLFF; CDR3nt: TGCAGTGCCAGTCAAACAGGGGGTGAAAAACTGTTTTTT
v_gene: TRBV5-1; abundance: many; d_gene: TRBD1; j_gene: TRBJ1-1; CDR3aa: CASSPRQGVITEAFF; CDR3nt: TGCGCCAGCAGCCCGCGACAGGGGGTAATAACTGAAGCTTTCTTT
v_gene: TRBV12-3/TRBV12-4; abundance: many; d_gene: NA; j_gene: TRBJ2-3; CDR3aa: CASSRNPDTQYF; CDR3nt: TGTGCCAGCAGCCGGAATCCAGATACGCAGTATTTT
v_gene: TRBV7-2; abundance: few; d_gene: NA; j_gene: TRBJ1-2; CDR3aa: CASSRDLLSEGYGYTF; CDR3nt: TGTGCCAGCAGCCGAGACCTCCTATCAGAGGGGTATGGCTACACCTTC
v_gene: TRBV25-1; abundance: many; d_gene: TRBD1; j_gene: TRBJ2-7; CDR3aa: CASRRQGARDEQYF; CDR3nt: TGTGCCAGCAGGCGACAGGGGGCGCGAGACGAGCAGTACTTC
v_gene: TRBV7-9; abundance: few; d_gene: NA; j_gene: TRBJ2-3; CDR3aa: CASSFPGGTDTQYF; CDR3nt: TGTGCCAGCAGCTTTCCGGGGGGCACAGATACGCAGTATTTT
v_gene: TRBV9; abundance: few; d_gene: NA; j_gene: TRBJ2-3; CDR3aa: CASSGFGREGTDTQYF; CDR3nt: TGTGCCAGCAGCGGGTTTGGTAGGGAGGGCACAGATACGCAGTATTTT
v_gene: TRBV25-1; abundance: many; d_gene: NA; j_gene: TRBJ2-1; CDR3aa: CASSEWQIQFF; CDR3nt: TGTGCCAGCAGTGAATGGCAGATCCAGTTCTTC
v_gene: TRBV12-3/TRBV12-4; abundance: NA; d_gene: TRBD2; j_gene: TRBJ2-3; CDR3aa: CASRSGTIGLTDTQYF; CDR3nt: TGTGCCAGCAGATCCGGGACTATAGGCCTCACAGATACGCAGTATTTT
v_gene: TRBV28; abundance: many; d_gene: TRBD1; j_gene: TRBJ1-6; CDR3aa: CASSLGMDRKNSPLHF; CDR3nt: TGTGCCAGCAGTTTAGGGATGGACAGGAAGAATTCACCCCTCCACTTT
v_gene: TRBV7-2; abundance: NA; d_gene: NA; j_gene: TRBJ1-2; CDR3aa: CASSPDLNYGYTF; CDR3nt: TGTGCCAGCAGCCCAGACCTTAACTATGGCTACACCTTC
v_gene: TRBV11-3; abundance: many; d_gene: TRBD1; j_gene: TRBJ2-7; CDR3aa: CASSLRDRGEQYF; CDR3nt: TGTGCCAGCAGCCTCCGGGACAGGGGCGAGCAGTACTTC
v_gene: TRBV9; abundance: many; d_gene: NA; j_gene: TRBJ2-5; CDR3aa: CASSVAGASETQYF; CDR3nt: TGTGCCAGCAGCGTAGCTGGCGCTTCGGAGACCCAGTACTTC
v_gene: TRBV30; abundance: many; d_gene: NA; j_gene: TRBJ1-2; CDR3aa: CAWSVLSYGYTF; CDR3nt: TGTGCCTGGAGTGTTTTGAGCTATGGCTACACCTTC
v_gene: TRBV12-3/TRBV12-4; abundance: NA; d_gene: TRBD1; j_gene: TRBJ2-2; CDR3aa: CASSTGGAGTGVLFF; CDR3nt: TGTGCCAGCAGTACAGGGGGCGCGGGCACCGGGGTGCTGTTTTTT
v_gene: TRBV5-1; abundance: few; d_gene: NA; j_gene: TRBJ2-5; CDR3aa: CASSLGRDQETQYF; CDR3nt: TGCGCCAGCAGCTTGGGGAGGGACCAAGAGACCCAGTACTTC
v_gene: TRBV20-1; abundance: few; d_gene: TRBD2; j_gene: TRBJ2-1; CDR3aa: CSAKRAGGYNEQFF; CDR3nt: TGCAGTGCGAAGAGGGCGGGGGGTTACAATGAGCAGTTCTTC
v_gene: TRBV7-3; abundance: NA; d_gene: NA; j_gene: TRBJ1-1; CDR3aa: CASSQGGPSRSTEAFF; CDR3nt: TGTGCCAGCAGCCAGGGAGGACCTTCAAGAAGCACTGAAGCTTTCTTT
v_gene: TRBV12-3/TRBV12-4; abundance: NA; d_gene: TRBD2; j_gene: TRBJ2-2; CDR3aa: CASRRGIITGELFF; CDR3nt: TGTGCCAGCAGGCGGGGGATAATAACCGGGGAGCTGTTTTTT
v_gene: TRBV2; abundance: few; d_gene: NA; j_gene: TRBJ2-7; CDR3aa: CASTPVLTYEQYF; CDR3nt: TGTGCCAGCACTCCGGTCCTTACCTACGAGCAGTACTTC
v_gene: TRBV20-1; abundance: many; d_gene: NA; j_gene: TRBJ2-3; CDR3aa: CSATSEEMNTDTQYF; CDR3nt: TGCAGTGCTACCTCGGAGGAAATGAACACAGATACGCAGTATTTT
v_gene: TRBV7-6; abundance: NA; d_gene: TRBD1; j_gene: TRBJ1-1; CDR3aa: CASSRTTGGIGEAFF; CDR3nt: TGTGCCAGCAGTCGTACCACAGGGGGCATTGGTGAAGCTTTCTTT
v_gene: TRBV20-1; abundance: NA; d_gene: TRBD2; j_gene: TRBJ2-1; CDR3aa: CSARRTSSYNEQFF; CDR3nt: TGCAGTGCTAGAAGGACTAGCTCCTACAATGAGCAGTTCTTC
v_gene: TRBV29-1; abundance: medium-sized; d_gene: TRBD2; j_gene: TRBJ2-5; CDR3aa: CSVGSSGSYETQYF; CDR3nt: TGCAGCGTTGGGTCTAGCGGGAGTTACGAGACCCAGTACTTC
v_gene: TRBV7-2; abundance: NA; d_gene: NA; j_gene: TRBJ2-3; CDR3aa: CASSFWGSDTQYF; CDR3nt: TGTGCCAGCAGCTTTTGGGGCTCAGATACGCAGTATTTT
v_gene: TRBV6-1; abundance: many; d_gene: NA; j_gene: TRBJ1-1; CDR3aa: CASMGYRVTEAFF; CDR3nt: TGTGCCAGCATGGGGTACAGGGTGACTGAAGCTTTCTTT
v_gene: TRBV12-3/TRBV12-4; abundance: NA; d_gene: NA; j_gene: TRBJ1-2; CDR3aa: CATEDYHGYTF; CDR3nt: TGTGCCACCGAGGACTACCATGGCTACACCTTC
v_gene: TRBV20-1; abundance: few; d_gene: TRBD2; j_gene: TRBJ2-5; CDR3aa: CSARSGLAGDQETQYF; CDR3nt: TGCAGTGCTAGATCCGGGCTAGCGGGAGACCAAGAGACCCAGTACTTC
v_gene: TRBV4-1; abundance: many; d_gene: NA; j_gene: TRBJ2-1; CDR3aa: CASSLRMAGTRYNEQFF; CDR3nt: TGCGCCAGCAGCCTAAGGATGGCCGGGACAAGATACAATGAGCAGTTCTTC
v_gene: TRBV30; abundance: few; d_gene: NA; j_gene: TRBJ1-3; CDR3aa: CAWSVAGGSGNTIYF; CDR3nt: TGTGCCTGGAGTGTAGCGGGAGGCTCTGGAAACACCATATATTTT
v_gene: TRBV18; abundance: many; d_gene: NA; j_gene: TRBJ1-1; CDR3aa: CASSPTRNTEAFF; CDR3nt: TGTGCCAGCTCACCAACACGGAACACTGAAGCTTTCTTT
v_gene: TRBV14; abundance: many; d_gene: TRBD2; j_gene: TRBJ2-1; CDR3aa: CASSQATNRGRVNNEQFF; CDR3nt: TGTGCCAGCAGCCAAGCAACCAACCGCGGGAGGGTTAACAATGAGCAGTTCTTC
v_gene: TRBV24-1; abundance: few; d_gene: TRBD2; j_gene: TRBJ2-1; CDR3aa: CATSDLVAGKNEQFF; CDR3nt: TGTGCCACCAGTGATTTGGTAGCGGGGAAAAATGAGCAGTTCTTC
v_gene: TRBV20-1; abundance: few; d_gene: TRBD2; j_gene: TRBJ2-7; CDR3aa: CSAGRRSSGGSYEQYF; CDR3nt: TGCAGTGCTGGGAGGAGGTCTAGCGGGGGTTCCTACGAGCAGTACTTC
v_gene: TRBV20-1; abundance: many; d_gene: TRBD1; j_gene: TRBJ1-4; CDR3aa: CSAVPRDRGRANEKLFF; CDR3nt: TGCAGTGCTGTACCCCGGGACAGGGGGCGGGCTAATGAAAAACTGTTTTTT
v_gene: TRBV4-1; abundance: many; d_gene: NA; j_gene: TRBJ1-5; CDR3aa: CASSPSGLSNQPQHF; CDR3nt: TGCGCCAGCAGTCCCTCCGGCCTTAGCAATCAGCCCCAGCATTTT
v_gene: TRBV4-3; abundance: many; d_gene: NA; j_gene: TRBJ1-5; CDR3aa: CASSQDGNPGANQPQHF; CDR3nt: TGCGCCAGCAGCCAAGATGGGAACCCGGGTGCAAATCAGCCCCAGCATTTT
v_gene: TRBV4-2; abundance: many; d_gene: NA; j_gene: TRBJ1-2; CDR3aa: CASSPGTASNYGYTF; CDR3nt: TGTGCCAGCAGTCCCGGGACGGCCTCTAACTATGGCTACACCTTC
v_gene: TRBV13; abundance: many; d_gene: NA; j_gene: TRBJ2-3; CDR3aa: CASSTTDTQYF; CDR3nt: TGTGCCAGCAGCACCACAGATACGCAGTATTTT
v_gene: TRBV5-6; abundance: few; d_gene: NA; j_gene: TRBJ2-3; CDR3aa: CASSLSSTDTQYF; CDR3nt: TGTGCCAGCAGCTTGTCTAGCACAGATACGCAGTATTTT
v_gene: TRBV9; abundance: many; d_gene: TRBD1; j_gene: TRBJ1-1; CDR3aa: CASSVTGGGTEAFF; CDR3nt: TGTGCCAGCAGCGTGACAGGGGGCGGCACTGAAGCTTTCTTT
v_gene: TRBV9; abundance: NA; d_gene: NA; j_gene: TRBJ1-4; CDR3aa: CASSVGPRGGNEKLFF; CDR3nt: TGTGCCAGCAGCGTCGGTCCCCGGGGAGGTAATGAAAAACTGTTTTTT
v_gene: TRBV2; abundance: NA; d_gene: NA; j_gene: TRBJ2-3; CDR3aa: CASSELDHTDTQYF; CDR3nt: TGTGCCAGCAGTGAATTGGACCACACAGATACGCAGTATTTT
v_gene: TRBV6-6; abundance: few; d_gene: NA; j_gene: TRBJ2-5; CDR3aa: CASSFTFGTAGTQYF; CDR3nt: TGTGCCAGCAGTTTCACTTTCGGGACCGCCGGGACCCAGTACTTC
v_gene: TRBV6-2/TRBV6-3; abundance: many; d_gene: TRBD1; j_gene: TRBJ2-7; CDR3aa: CASGTGASSYEQYF; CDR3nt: TGTGCCAGCGGTACAGGGGCCAGCTCCTACGAGCAGTACTTC
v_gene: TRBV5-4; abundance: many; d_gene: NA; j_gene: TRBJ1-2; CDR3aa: CASSLIGVLLGYTF; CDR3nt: TGTGCCAGCAGCTTGATCGGAGTTCTTCTTGGCTACACCTTC
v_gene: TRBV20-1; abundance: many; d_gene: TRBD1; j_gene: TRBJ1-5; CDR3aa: CSAVTGFDSNQPQHF; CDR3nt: TGCAGTGCCGTGACAGGGTTTGACAGCAATCAGCCCCAGCATTTT
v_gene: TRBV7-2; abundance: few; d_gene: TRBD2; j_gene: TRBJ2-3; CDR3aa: CASRDLRAGTSGGSDTQYF; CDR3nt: TGTGCCAGCAGAGATTTACGGGCGGGCACTAGCGGGGGGTCAGATACGCAGTATTTT
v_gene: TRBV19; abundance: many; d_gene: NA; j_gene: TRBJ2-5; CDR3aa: CASSIQGLETQYF; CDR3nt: TGTGCCAGTAGTATTCAGGGTCTCGAGACCCAGTACTTC
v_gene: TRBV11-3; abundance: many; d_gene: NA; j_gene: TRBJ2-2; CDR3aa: CASSLRGTSGELFF; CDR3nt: TGTGCCAGCAGCTTACGAGGGACGTCCGGGGAGCTGTTTTTT
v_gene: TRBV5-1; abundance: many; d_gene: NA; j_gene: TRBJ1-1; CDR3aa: CASSLDRDDAEAFF; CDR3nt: TGCGCCAGCAGCTTGGACAGGGATGATGCTGAAGCTTTCTTT
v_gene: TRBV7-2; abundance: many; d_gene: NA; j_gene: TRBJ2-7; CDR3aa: CASSTEGIVRPYF; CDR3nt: TGTGCCAGCAGCACGGAGGGGATCGTTCGGCCGTACTTC